This T cell receptor (beta chain) is from a study of OX40 agonist ivuxolimab in advanced cancers. At the level of the whole study: The costimulatory receptor OX40 (CD134) was targeted by ivuxolimab, a fully human IgG2 agonistic monoclonal antibody. Intravenous ivuxolimab was administered to patients every 2 weeks at six dose levels: 0.01, 0.1, 0.3, 1.5, 3 and 10 mg/kg. Of the 50 or so patients in dose escalation, 19 had hepatocellular carcinoma, about 15 had melanoma, 9 had renal cell carcinoma and 9 had head and neck cancer. In the dose-escalation cohort, 70% to 85% of patients were male, and the mean age was around 60 years with a range of roughly 23 to 90. Patients were allowed to have had prior anti-PD-1, anti-PD-L1 or anti-CTLA-4 therapy, and around 43% of the dose-escalation patients had been treated with checkpoint inhibitors. Partial responses occurred in three dose-escalation patients: two with cutaneous melanoma and one with hepatocellular carcinoma. The point of sequencing TCRbeta in the periphery was to test whether ivuxolimab changed TCR sequence diversity and drove clonal T-cell expansion. The paper reports the monotherapy dose-escalation portion (N ≈ 52 patients) of the phase I ivuxolimab trial.

From the cysteine up to the phenylalanine, the CDR3 has a length of 13 residues. Kept here is only the CDR3 DNA, which spans 39 bases and is read in frame from base 1. As encoded in the germline V gene, CDR1 is SGHRS while CDR2 is YFSETQ. Genomic DNA was extracted from sorted cells for sequencing of the TCRbeta CDR3 region. The immunoSEQ Assay was used for sequencing of TCRbeta CDR3 regions. Sourced from immuneACCESS, this table was stored by TCRdb with only in-frame sequences that have V and J called. A share of the clones is absent; for the studies checked, an unresolved V gene accounts for under half, and the remainder has no known explanation. Here the sample has about 82,000 clones; more than 80% occur a single time. Clones ranked in the top ten supply approximately 7.4% of the sample. Beyond this particular receptor, the publication reports: On average, CD8+ T cells showed more expanded clones than CD4+ T cells after ivuxolimab. In the 0.1-3.0 mg/kg groups, partial responders were among the patients with the lowest normalized peripheral clonal expansion, particularly in CD8+ T cells. Which antigens the clonally expanded peripheral T cells were specific for was not determined. Low levels of normalized T-cell clonal expansion were also seen in some patients who did not respond. At doses from 0.1 to 3.0 mg/kg, clonal expansion was seen in both CD4+ and CD8+ blood T cells between baseline and week 6.

Points on this clone: Its cognate antigen has yet to be identified. Base qualities were left out, and no much larger clone turns up one base away.

Patients with a history of autoimmune disease or receiving systemic immunosuppression were excluded from the trial. Peripheral blood for TCR sequencing was collected from all dose cohorts at baseline, on cycle 4 day 1, and on cycle 7 day 1. Samples came from an open-label, multicenter, first-in-human phase I dose-escalation trial of ivuxolimab. Adults with locally advanced or metastatic melanoma, renal cell carcinoma, hepatocellular carcinoma or head and neck squamous cell carcinoma were enrolled in the trial. Before TCR sequencing, CD4+ T cells and CD8+ T cells from peripheral blood were sorted into separate populations.

The sample in question was CD4+ or CD8+ T cells sorted from blood, obtained in a trial of the OX40 agonist ivuxolimab. Recombination linked TRBV5-1 to TRBJ2-5; 5 matching bases give a weak D call of TRBD1. With the DNA end fitting TRBJ2-7 better, the J assignment may be wrong. The sequence was obtained from an adult with an advanced solid tumor such as melanoma, head and neck, liver or kidney cancer. CDR3 region: CASTSGRNYEQYF. In nucleotide form, the sequence is TGCGCCAGCACCTCAGGGCGGAACTACGAGCAGTACTTC.